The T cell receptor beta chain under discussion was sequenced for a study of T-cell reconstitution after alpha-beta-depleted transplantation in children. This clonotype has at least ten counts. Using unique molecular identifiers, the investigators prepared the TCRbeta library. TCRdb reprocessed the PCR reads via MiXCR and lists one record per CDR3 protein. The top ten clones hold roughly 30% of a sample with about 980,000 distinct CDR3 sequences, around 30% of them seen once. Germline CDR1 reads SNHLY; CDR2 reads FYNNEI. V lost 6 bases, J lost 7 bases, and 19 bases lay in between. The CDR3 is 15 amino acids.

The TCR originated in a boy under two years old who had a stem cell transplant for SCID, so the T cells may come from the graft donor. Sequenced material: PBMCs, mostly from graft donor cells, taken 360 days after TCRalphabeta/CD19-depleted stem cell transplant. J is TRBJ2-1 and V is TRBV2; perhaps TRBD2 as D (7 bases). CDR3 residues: CASRRGGGVENEQFF. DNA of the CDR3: TGTGCCAGCAGGCGGGGCGGGGGCGTAGAGAATGAGCAGTTCTTC.